Each of the 6 T cell receptor beta chains below was sequenced from the same sample in a study of cytomegalovirus exposure and HLA in healthy donors. Sequencing used immunoSEQ multiplex PCR; TCRdb keeps in-frame clones, though not all of them. The table has 110,000 or so clones, 70% to 90% seen once; the top ten hold around 4.5%. The sample consisted of PBMCs. The receptors here all came from a man aged 18 to 29 in good health and CMV-seropositive.

The sample holds one count of this clone. The chain employs TRBV13 and TRBJ1-1, with 7 nucleotides matching TRBD1. The CDR3 spans 13 residues. The V gene end was trimmed by 5 bases and the J gene end by 5 bases; junction bases not matched to a gene: 5. The germline gives CDR1 PRHDT, CDR2 FYEKMQ (reference sequence). The chain's CDR3 is CASSLARGTEAFF. In DNA form, the CDR3 reads TGTGCCAGCAGCCTGGCCAGGGGGACTGAAGCTTTCTTT.

V is TRBV19 and J is TRBJ2-6; TRBD1 agrees at 7 bases. The CDR3 consists of 22 residues. V was pared by 6 bases and J by 4 bases, with 27 bases of the junction left unmatched. Germline CDR1 LNHDA, CDR2 SQIVND (reference sequence). The DNA of the CDR3 is TGTGCCAGTAGCCTCAAAGGGTATGGGACAGCGTCAACCCGGTTAGGGGCCAACGTCCTGACTTTC. Protein product: CASSLKGYGTASTRLGANVLTF. Complete variable domain (other parts from reference TRBV19 and TRBJ2-6): DGGITQSPKYLFRKEGQNVTLSCEQNLNHDAMYWYRQDPGQGLRLIYYSQIVNDFQKGDIAEGYSVSREKKESFPLTVTSAQKNPTAFYLCASSLKGYGTASTRLGANVLTFGAGSRLTVL.

The chain combines TRBV7-2 with TRBJ1-1, with 8 bases fitting TRBD1. Trimming at V came to 4 bases and at J to 9 bases, leaving 10 bases not matched to a gene. The CDR3 is 14 residues long. The germline CDR1 and CDR2 sequences are SGHTA and FQGNSA. Here the CDR3 reads CASSSRTGKRKAFF. DNA of the CDR3: TGTGCCAGCAGCTCCAGGACAGGGAAAAGGAAAGCTTTCTTT.

The chain combines TRBV15 with TRBJ1-1; no firm D call. From germline, CDR1 is LNHNV and CDR2 YYDKDF (reference sequence). Trimming cost V 1 base and J 3 bases, with 9 bases left between them. This CDR3 is built from 14 residues. The chain's CDR3 is CATSRGTPYTEAFF. The CDR3 DNA is TGTGCCACCAGCAGAGGAACTCCCTACACTGAAGCTTTCTTT.

The chain carries TRBV6-5 and TRBJ1-1; 9 bases line up with TRBD1. This CDR3 region has 13 residues. Germline V CDR1 and CDR2: MNHEY, SVGAGI. V was pared by 5 bases and J by 8 bases, with 6 bases of the junction left unmatched. The CDR3 region has the DNA TGTGCCAGCAGTGCACCCGGGACAGGGGAAGCTTTCTTT. This encodes CASSAPGTGEAFF.

The chain is built from TRBV4-2 and TRBJ2-7; possibly TRBD2 for D (6 bases). V was clipped by 0 bases and J by 4 bases, with 13 bases between them. The CDR3 spans 15 residues. Per the germline V gene, CDR1 is LGHNA and CDR2 is YNFKEQ. The chain's CDR3 is CASSQEFTSKYEQYF. CDR3 nucleotides: TGTGCCAGCAGCCAAGAATTCACTAGCAAATACGAGCAGTACTTC.